Following are 18 T cell receptor beta chains from one sample sequenced in a study of post-analysis software for immune sequencing data. Unique molecular identifiers were built into the TCR beta cDNA libraries. A single record per CDR3 protein comes from TCRdb applying MiXCR to the PCR reads. The sample yields 740,000 or so distinct CDR3 sequences, approximately 53% seen once. Notes on the study in general: The five TRBV segments detected at higher frequency in patients than in controls included TRBV5-6, TRBV5-1 and TRBV20-1.

Their specific antigens are unknown. The sequencing input was blood. Receptor source: a girl aged 5 to 17 with multiple sclerosis.

The rearrangement joins TRBV5-1 to TRBJ2-1, with D perhaps being TRBD1 or TRBD2 (5 bases each). The CDR3 has 12 residues. V dropped 3 bases and J dropped 7 bases, with 8 bases sitting between them. Germline CDR1 is SGHRS and CDR2 is YFSETQ. The CDR3 bases are TGCGCCAGCAGCTGGGACCGGAATGAGCAGTTCTTC. Protein: CASSWDRNEQFF.

This clonotype was seen a few times. This chain links TRBV29-1 with TRBJ2-7; D could derive from TRBD1 or TRBD2 (5 bases each). In germline, CDR1 is SQVTM, CDR2 ANQGSEA. The CDR3 sequence is 14 residues long. V lost 4 bases to trimming and J lost 0 bases, with 13 bases between them. The CDR3 region is CSVGVRGSSYEQYF. CDR3 sequence (DNA): TGCAGCGTTGGTGTACGGGGCAGCTCCTACGAGCAGTACTTC.

The V gene is TRBV6-1, the J gene TRBJ1-5, with D possibly TRBD1 on 6 matching bases. The germline V and J ends were trimmed by 2 bases and 9 bases, with 20 bases remaining between them. Germline V gives CDR1 MNHNS, CDR2 SASEGT. CDR3 length: 16 residues. The CDR3 here is CASSEILTGAFGPQHF. CDR3 sequence (DNA): TGTGCCAGCAGTGAAATTTTGACAGGCGCCTTTGGGCCCCAGCATTTT.

The V gene is TRBV27, the J gene TRBJ2-6; tentatively, D is TRBD2 (7 bases). The V end lost 5 bases, the J end lost 0 bases, and 17 bases lay between the germline ends. Germline CDR1 reads MNHEY; CDR2 reads SMNVEV (reference sequence). The CDR3 consists of 18 residues. CDR3 sequence reads: CASSLSAGALSGANVLTF. The CDR3 coding sequence is TGTGCCAGCAGTCTCTCTGCGGGGGCCCTCTCTGGGGCCAACGTCCTGACTTTC.

V and J are TRBV20-1 and TRBJ2-4; D might be TRBD1 (6 bases). The CDR3 extends over 15 amino acids. The V and J ends lost 3 bases and 0 bases respectively, with 12 bases between them. Per germline, CDR1 DFQATT and CDR2 SNEGSKA (reference sequence). CDR3 bases: TGCAGTGCTAGGACAGGAAGGCTAGCCAAAAACATTCAGTACTTC. Protein product: CSARTGRLAKNIQYF.

About this clonotype: The conserved final phenylalanine or tryptophan is absent from the CDR3, which likely points to a read error. The chain uses TRBV29-1 and TRBJ2-4, with a tentative D call TRBD1 (6 bases). Germline V lookup: CDR1 SQVTM, CDR2 ANQGSEA. The CDR3 contains 12 residues. Trimming pared 3 bases from V and 5 bases from J, leaving 8 bases between. The CDR3 region is CSVEKGENIQYV. CDR3 sequence (DNA): TGCAGCGTTGAGAAGGGGGAAAACATTCAGTACGTC.

This clonotype was counted a single time. The DNA of the CDR3 is TGCAGTGCTAGCCCAACAGGGAATGAGCAGTTCTTC. As protein: CSASPTGNEQFF. This rearrangement joins TRBV20-1 to TRBJ2-1, with a weak D call TRBD1 (6 bases). This CDR3 is built from 12 residues. V lost 3 bases to trimming and J lost 7 bases, with 10 bases between them. CDR1 DFQATT and CDR2 SNEGSKA come from the germline V gene (reference sequence).

In DNA, the CDR3 is TGTGCCAGCAGCCGGAGCGGGACAGGGATATACGAGCAGTACTTC. It specifies CASSRSGTGIYEQYF. J is TRBJ2-7 and V is TRBV14, with 9 bases identical to TRBD1. CDR3 length: 15 amino acids. Germline V gives CDR1 SGHDN, CDR2 FVKESK. V shed 4 bases and J 4 bases; nucleotides not matched to a gene: 8.

The chain carries TRBV29-1 and TRBJ2-7; D remains unclear. Germline CDR1 and CDR2: SQVTM and ANQGSEA. The CDR3 consists of 15 residues. Trimming left V 0 bases short and J 2 bases short, with 14 bases between. DNA for the CDR3: TGCAGCGTTGAAGATCGCAGTCAGTCCACCTACGAGCAGTACTTC. As protein: CSVEDRSQSTYEQYF.

This sequence joins TRBV7-9 and TRBJ1-4; D is uncertain. The V end was cut by 2 bases, the J end by 3 bases, with 10 bases between. There are 15 residues in the CDR3. Germline lookup yields CDR1 SEHNR and CDR2 FQNEAQ (reference sequence). CDR3 residues: CASSLSPASNEKLFF. CDR3 DNA: TGTGCCAGCAGCTTATCGCCAGCGTCTAATGAAAAACTGTTTTTT.

The CDR3 sequence is CASGAADGYTF. The CDR3 DNA follows: TGTGCCAGCGGGGCAGCGGATGGCTACACCTTC. This chain uses TRBV6-6 with TRBJ1-2; the D gene is possibly TRBD1 (5 bases). Trimming left V 8 bases short and J 6 bases short, with 10 bases between. The V gene's germline CDR1 is MNHNY and CDR2 SVGAGI (reference sequence). This CDR3 comprises 11 residues.

The V and J genes are TRBV12-3 or TRBV12-4 and TRBJ1-5; tentative D call: TRBD1 (5 bases). The CDR3 extends over 14 amino acids. V lost 3 bases to trimming and J lost 4 bases, with 10 bases between them. CDR3 loop: CASSFGPGNQPQHF. The CDR3 bases are TGTGCCAGCAGTTTTGGGCCAGGGAATCAGCCCCAGCATTTT.

The chain is built from TRBV7-9 and TRBJ2-7; D ambiguous. The V gene lost 0 bases and the J gene lost 9 bases, with 15 bases spanning the gap. The V gene's germline CDR1 is SEHNR and CDR2 FQNEAQ (reference sequence). CDR3 size: 14 residues. CDR3 nucleotide sequence: TGTGCCAGCAGCTTAGCGGGCCCGGCAAGTTGGCAGTACTTC. It codes for CASSLAGPASWQYF.

This clonotype was found a few times. J is TRBJ2-7 and V is TRBV7-3, with D possibly TRBD2 on 6 matching bases. Germline V gene data show CDR1 as SGHTA and CDR2 as FQGTGA. Trimming stripped 2 bases from V and 5 bases from J, with 10 bases between. This CDR3 has 13 amino acids. In DNA form, the CDR3 reads TGTGCCAGCAGCTTACCCGGCGGGAACGAGCAGTACTTC. Its translation is CASSLPGGNEQYF.

This clonotype has only one observation. The chain combines TRBV6-6 with TRBJ1-5; the D is unclear. The CDR3 is 16 residues long. Germline V gene lookup returns CDR1 MNHNY and CDR2 SVGAGI (reference sequence). With 4 bases removed from V and 1 base from J, the gap between germline ends came to 14 bases. CDR3 amino acids: CASSSFPPSSNQPQHF. DNA of the CDR3: TGTGCCAGCAGTTCCTTCCCTCCGTCGAGCAATCAGCCCCAGCATTTT.

About this clonotype itself: One junction end does not reproduce the germline sequence, and a read error may be involved. The chain employs TRBV12-3 or TRBV12-4 and TRBJ1-1, with a tentative D call TRBD1 (6 bases). The CDR3 contains 14 residues. The CDR3 here is CASNLAAQGPEAFF. In DNA, the CDR3 is TGTGCCAGCAATTTAGCGGCTCAGGGGCCTGAAGCTTTCTTT.

The V and J genes are TRBV14 and TRBJ2-1; weak D call: TRBD1 (5 bases). Germline CDR1 reads SGHDN; CDR2 reads FVKESK. With 0 bases removed from V and 10 bases from J, the gap between germline ends came to 16 bases. There are 15 residues in the CDR3. The CDR3 is CASSQDAGLAGEQFF. CDR3 DNA: TGTGCCAGCAGCCAAGATGCAGGGCTCGCCGGGGAGCAGTTCTTC.

This chain connects TRBV29-1 to TRBJ2-7; 9 nucleotides match TRBD1. The J call may be wrong; the DNA end is better matched by TRBJ2-5. This CDR3 has 15 amino acids. Germline V CDR1 and CDR2: SQVTM, ANQGSEA. CDR3 protein: CSTLGQGSFGETQYF. CDR3 nucleotides: TGCAGCACCTTAGGACAGGGGTCATTTGGGGAGACCCAGTACTTC.